The source of this TCR beta chain is a study of CD8+ T cells in alopecia areata. Study-wide context: Twice daily, treated patients received 5 to 10 mg of oral tofacitinib.

This clone was observed a handful of times. V lost 3 bases, J lost 9 bases, and 15 bases lay in between. Germline CDR1 and CDR2: SQVTM and ANQGSEA. This CDR3 is built from 13 residues. Following extraction, RNA underwent reverse transcription to cDNA, which served as the sequencing template. The table came from immunoSEQ multiplex PCR; TCRdb's copy has only in-frame clones and leaves some out. Found here are over 200,000 clones, around three fifths of them singletons; the top ten hold over 0.4%. The clonotype comes from a human donor with alopecia areata. The input for sequencing was CD4+ T cells sorted from blood, taken at week 0. V gene TRBV29-1 combines with J gene TRBJ2-1, with D possibly being TRBD1 (5 bases). The CDR3 coding sequence is TGCAGCGTTGAGAACCTGCAAAGGGGTGAGCAGTTCTTC. Its protein product is CSVENLQRGEQFF.